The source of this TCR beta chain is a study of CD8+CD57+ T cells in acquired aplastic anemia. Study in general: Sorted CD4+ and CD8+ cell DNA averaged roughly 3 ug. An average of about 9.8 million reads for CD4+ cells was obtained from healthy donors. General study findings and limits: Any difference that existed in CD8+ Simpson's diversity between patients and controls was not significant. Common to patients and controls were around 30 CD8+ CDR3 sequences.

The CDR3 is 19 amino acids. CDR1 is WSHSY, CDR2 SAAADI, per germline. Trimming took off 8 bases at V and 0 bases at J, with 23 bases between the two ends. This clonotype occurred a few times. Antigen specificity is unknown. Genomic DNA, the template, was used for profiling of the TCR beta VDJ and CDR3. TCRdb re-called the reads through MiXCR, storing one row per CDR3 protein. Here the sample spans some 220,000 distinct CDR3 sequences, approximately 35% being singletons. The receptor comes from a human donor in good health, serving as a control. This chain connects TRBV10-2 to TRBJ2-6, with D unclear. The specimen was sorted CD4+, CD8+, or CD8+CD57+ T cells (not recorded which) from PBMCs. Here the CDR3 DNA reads TGCGCCAGCGGTGGTCGTTTCGACACAACCCCCTCTGGGGCCAACGTCCTGACTTTC. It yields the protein CASGGRFDTTPSGANVLTF.